The 12 T cell receptor beta chains below were found in one sample sequenced in a study of blood T cells in healthy people across ages. The authors ran a second PCR of 7 to 11 cycles using a sample-barcoded 5' primer and a J-beta primer mix. Each CDR3 protein gets one entry after TCRdb re-called the 5' RACE reads with MiXCR. The table shows about 970,000 distinct CDR3 sequences, with roughly half occurring only once. Sequences were obtained from blood. The receptors were sampled from a woman between 55 and 75 years old in good health.

This clonotype was counted a few times. This chain connects TRBV6-6 to TRBJ2-7; 9 bases align to TRBD2. J lost 0 bases, V lost 6 bases, and 6 bases had no gene match. Germline-derived CDR1 and CDR2 are MNHNY and SVGAGI (reference sequence). The CDR3 extends over 15 amino acids. The CDR3 coding sequence is TGTGCCAGCAGAATGGGGCGGGGGGGCTCCTACGAGCAGTACTTC. This translates into CASRMGRGGSYEQYF.

In the case of this clonotype: It is unclear where the CDR3 begins or ends on the DNA, so no DNA is shown, and the CDR3 is as TCRdb lists it. The chain combines TRBV29-1 with TRBJ2-1; TRBD1, as called in the table, went unchecked against the DNA. The CDR3 is 14 amino acids in total, end residues counted. Germline V gene data show CDR1 as SQVTM and CDR2 as ANQGSEA. CDR3 sequence: CSVEKFGQGSEQFF.

The chain is built from TRBV7-3 and TRBJ2-1, with D unresolved. Germline assignment: CDR1 SGHTA and CDR2 FQGTGA. V lost 1 base and J lost 5, with 6 bases in between. CDR3 size: 13 residues. The CDR3 region has the DNA TGTGCCAGCAGCTTAATTCCAAACAATGAGCAGTTCTTC. Its protein product is CASSLIPNNEQFF.

The chain recombines TRBV5-1 with TRBJ2-1, with unresolved D. Germline-derived CDR1 and CDR2 are SGHRS and YFSETQ. V dropped 4 bases and J dropped 0 bases, with 17 bases sitting between them. This CDR3 has 17 amino acids. CDR3 DNA: TGCGCCAGCAGCCCAGGTAGGGATAGGAGCTCCTACAATGAGCAGTTCTTC. It translates to CASSPGRDRSSYNEQFF.

This rearrangement joins TRBV9 to TRBJ2-5, with 13 bases lining up with TRBD2. CDR1 and CDR2 (germline): SGDLS, YYNGEE. With 3 bases clipped from V and 13 bases from J, the junction kept 6 bases outside the gene matches. CDR3 length equals 13 residues. CDR3 sequence reads: CASSGTSGRALYF. CDR3 sequence (DNA): TGTGCCAGCAGCGGAACTAGCGGGAGGGCCCTGTACTTC. The whole variable domain, filled in from reference TRBV9 and TRBJ2-5, reads DSGVTQTPKHLITATGQRVTLRCSPRSGDLSVYWYQQSLDQGLQFLIQYYNGEERAKGNILERFSAQQFPDLHSELNLSSLELGDSALYFCASSGTSGRALYFGPGTRLLVL.

The chain employs TRBV10-3 and TRBJ2-1, with D perhaps TRBD2 (6 bases). This CDR3 is built from 15 residues. Looked up from germline, CDR1 is ENHRY and CDR2 is SYGVKD. The V end lost 3 bases, the J end lost 7 bases, and 16 bases lay between the germline ends. This CDR3 reads CAISEPPEGRNEQFF. CDR3 nucleotides: TGTGCCATCAGTGAACCGCCGGAGGGGCGGAATGAGCAGTTCTTC.

In this sample, this clonotype turned up once. V gene TRBV20-1 combines with J gene TRBJ2-1; D is perhaps TRBD1 or TRBD2 (5 bases each). The CDR3 is made up of 15 amino acids. V lost 1 base and J 1 base, leaving 11 bases between the germline ends. Germline CDR1 and CDR2: DFQATT and SNEGSKA (reference sequence). CDR3 coding DNA: TGCAGTGCTAGAGGGGGGACGGGATCCTACAATGAGCAGTTCTTC. Translated, it gives CSARGGTGSYNEQFF.

This sequence joins TRBV29-1 and TRBJ1-2; D gene unclear. Between the trimmed V and J ends, which lost 3 bases and 4 bases, there was a span of 12 bases. There are 13 residues in the CDR3. Germline V CDR1 and CDR2: SQVTM, ANQGSEA. CDR3 loop: CSVDSVQVYGYTF. As DNA, the CDR3 is TGCAGCGTTGACTCCGTGCAGGTCTATGGCTACACCTTC.

The chain links TRBV20-1 to TRBJ2-5; D is ambiguous. Per germline, CDR1 DFQATT and CDR2 SNEGSKA (reference sequence). This CDR3 has 12 amino acids. In nucleotides, the CDR3 is TGCAGCGTAAGGACCAACCAAGAGACCCAGTACTTC. It is translated as CSVRTNQETQYF.

The V and J genes are TRBV20-1 and TRBJ2-1; the D is unclear. This CDR3 has 14 amino acids. Trimming cost V 5 bases and J 0 bases, with 11 bases left between them. Germline CDR1 is DFQATT and CDR2 is SNEGSKA (reference sequence). As DNA, the CDR3 is TGCAGTGCTGGGTTTGCGAGCTCCTACAATGAGCAGTTCTTC. Its translation is CSAGFASSYNEQFF.

This clonotype came up many times. The rearrangement uses TRBV15 and TRBJ2-5, with D tentatively TRBD1 or TRBD2 (6 bases each). Germline CDR1 LNHNV, CDR2 YYDKDF (reference sequence). This CDR3 has 14 amino acids. Deletions cut 8 bases from V and 7 bases from J, with 20 bases between. The CDR3 DNA reads as TGTGCCACCCGAGAGTCAGGGGAGGCCGCGACCCAGTACTTC. The encoded protein is CATRESGEAATQYF.

The rearrangement joins TRBV6-2 or TRBV6-3 to TRBJ2-5, with 8 bases identical to TRBD2. Matching the DNA end better, TRBJ2-1 makes the J call doubtful. CDR1 is MNHEY and CDR2 is SVGEGT in the germline V gene. The CDR3 consists of 13 residues. CDR3 sequence: CASRSSGKETQFF. The CDR3 DNA reads TGTGCCAGCAGGAGTAGCGGGAAAGAGACCCAGTTCTTC.